Reported below is one T cell receptor beta chain. The entry originates in a study of control samples from healthy donors and cancer patients. Germline V CDR1 and CDR2: SNHLY, FYNNEI. CDR3 length: 14 residues. V gave up 6 bases and J gave up 8 bases, with 16 bases separating them. Measured with immunoSEQ multiplex PCR; TCRdb has only the in-frame clones, and not every one. The sample has more than 65,000 clones; about 83% are singletons. This chain links TRBV2 with TRBJ1-4; D is perhaps TRBD1 (5 bases). Sample: blood. The clonotype originates from a man aged 55 to 69 in good health. Here the CDR3 reads CASRPRGAGEKLFF. The CDR3 DNA follows: TGTGCCAGCAGGCCCCGTGGGGCAGGGGAAAAACTGTTTTTT.